These T cell receptor beta chains were read from a single sample in a study of blood T cell repertoires in COVID-19. Profiling relied on immunoSEQ multiplex PCR, and the TCRdb table lists in-frame clones only, not all of them. The data contain fewer than 500,000 clones, approximately 77% of them singletons. Sequenced sample: peripheral blood. The receptor source for this set is a human donor with acute or convalescent COVID-19. The donor label of this sample is uncertain. CDR3s include the opening cysteine and the closing phenylalanine or tryptophan. Each record gives: V gene, D gene, CDR3 protein. D genes are given only for firm matches.

V: TRBV27; D: TRBD2; CDR3: CASSPDGLAPGELFF
V: TRBV7-9; D: .; CDR3: CASSAPPGAYQAFF
V: TRBV4-1; D: TRBD1; CDR3: CASSQVPPGQGRRTEAFF
V: TRBV28; D: TRBD2; CDR3: CASRELTSGRSYEQYF
V: TRBV6-1; D: .; CDR3: CASSEQPRVGSGNTIYF
V: TRBV3-1/TRBV3-2; D: .; CDR3: CASSQGALNSPLHF
V: TRBV29-1; D: .; CDR3: CSVSLPNYGYTF
V: TRBV6-2/TRBV6-3; D: TRBD2; CDR3: CASSYAAGGLQTQYF
V: TRBV5-1; D: .; CDR3: CASWGVGAYNEQFF
V: TRBV7-9; D: .; CDR3: CASSRTQGTQYF
V: TRBV6-2/TRBV6-3; D: .; CDR3: CASSYPGLQYF
V: TRBV6-5; D: TRBD1; CDR3: CASSQRQGWEKLFF
V: TRBV3-1/TRBV3-2; D: TRBD2; CDR3: CASSQAAGVDEQYF
V: TRBV10-3; D: TRBD1; CDR3: CAISEAARTGPGDPLPYEQYF
V: TRBV27; D: TRBD1; CDR3: CASSSIQGVGNTIYF
V: TRBV27; D: .; CDR3: CASKNRVPGELFF
V: TRBV4-2; D: TRBD1; CDR3: CASSTPGQRPGYTF
V: TRBV11-2; D: .; CDR3: CASSHRSYEQYF
V: TRBV15; D: .; CDR3: CATSRDRGSGNTIYF
V: TRBV28; D: TRBD1; CDR3: CASSLTGGPLGANVLTF
V: TRBV5-1; D: TRBD1; CDR3: CASSKGQLYGYTF
V: TRBV10-2; D: .; CDR3: CASSDAVGDEQFF
V: TRBV19; D: TRBD1; CDR3: CASSTDRSSGNTIYF
V: TRBV6-6; D: .; CDR3: CASSPGDYQPQHF
V: TRBV28; D: TRBD2; CDR3: CASSYHKTSVSTDTQYF
V: TRBV11-2; D: .; CDR3: CASSLAGSSGVYEQYF
V: TRBV7-9; D: .; CDR3: CATNRDTPYNEQFF
V: TRBV19; D: TRBD2; CDR3: CASSIPGLAPLTYNEQFF
V: TRBV4-1; D: TRBD2; CDR3: CASSPKYPTSGEYNEQFF
V: TRBV3-1/TRBV3-2; D: .; CDR3: CASRDRGGGFYEQYF
V: TRBV24-1; D: .; CDR3: CATSDWGVGNTGELFF
V: TRBV30; D: TRBD1; CDR3: CAWRAGQGSYEQYF
V: TRBV5-6; D: TRBD1; CDR3: CASSYSGTEASPLHF
V: TRBV10-1; D: TRBD1; CDR3: CASSRTGGKFAEAFF
V: TRBV19; D: .; CDR3: CASSRAVGYTF
V: TRBV6-6; D: TRBD1; CDR3: CASSKMDRGFQETQYF
V: TRBV5-6; D: TRBD1; CDR3: CASSLADREHYGYTF
V: TRBV7-6; D: TRBD2; CDR3: CASSLFGGSGVGELFF
V: TRBV30; D: .; CDR3: CAWSVLRTANEKLFF
V: TRBV9; D: TRBD1; CDR3: CASSIGTGGAYEQYF
V: TRBV29-1; D: .; CDR3: CSVEAGRSSGYTF
V: TRBV6-1; D: .; CDR3: CASSEALGQGGSPLHF
V: TRBV4-1; D: .; CDR3: CASSLYSSLNTEAFF
V: TRBV3-1/TRBV3-2; D: .; CDR3: CASSQDHDSGEQYF
V: TRBV5-1; D: TRBD1; CDR3: CASSRTGVGEKLFF
V: TRBV6-1; D: .; CDR3: CASRGYSDNQPQHF
V: TRBV7-2; D: TRBD1; CDR3: CASSLGSTGGKSYEQYF
V: TRBV2; D: TRBD1; CDR3: CASGEGQGNSPLHF
V: TRBV6-6; D: TRBD2; CDR3: CASNPYSGSWGELFF
V: TRBV28; D: .; CDR3: CASSLTSTGQNEQYF
V: TRBV19; D: .; CDR3: CASSIVEGADTQYF
V: TRBV11-2; D: TRBD2; CDR3: CASRASGPYEQYF
V: TRBV5-1; D: .; CDR3: CASSEPGWSEAFF
V: TRBV11-3; D: .; CDR3: CASSRQPNTEAFF
V: TRBV10-2; D: TRBD1; CDR3: CASRDRRTYEQYF